Presented here are 2 T cell receptor beta chains from one specimen sequenced in a study of response to subunit inactivated influenza vaccine. In TCRdb, the RT-PCR reads were re-called with MiXCR into one record per CDR3 protein. The table includes some 850,000 distinct CDR3 sequences, approximately 17% detected once. Here the sequenced sample was PBMCs from blood, taken 5 days after vaccination. Every receptor here comes from a man in his forties or fifties who received an inactivated influenza vaccine.

Only one count was recorded for this clonotype. The genes are TRBV27 and TRBJ2-1; tentatively, D is TRBD1 or TRBD2 (6 bases each). V was clipped by 10 bases and J by 0 bases, with 19 bases between them. Germline CDR1 MNHEY, CDR2 SMNVEV (reference sequence). The CDR3 extends over 16 amino acids. The CDR3 reads CAIRGSGGSSYNEQFF. Written as DNA, the CDR3 is TGTGCCATCAGGGGTAGCGGTGGGAGCTCCTACAATGAGCAGTTCTTC.

This clonotype was observed a handful of times. This chain connects TRBV5-1 to TRBJ2-1; 7 nucleotides match TRBD1. The CDR3 is 17 residues long. The germline CDR1 and CDR2 sequences are SGHRS and YFSETQ. V lost 0 bases and J lost 3; bases outside the gene matches: 9. The CDR3 DNA sequence: TGCGCCAGCAGCTTGGTACAGGGGTCACCCAGCTACAATGAGCAGTTCTTC. This sequence encodes CASSLVQGSPSYNEQFF.